A single sample gave rise to the 25 T cell receptor beta chains below, sequenced in a study of T cells after yellow fever vaccination. TCRdb analysed the 5' RACE reads with MiXCR anew, one entry per CDR3 protein. The data show about 300,000 distinct CDR3 sequences, approximately 7% seen once. Sample: PBMCs, taken about 41 days after the first yellow fever vaccination. The source is a man aged 18 to 29 who received the YFV17D yellow fever vaccine.

Note on this clonotype: A much larger clonotype is one base distant, so this may be a read error. The chain has TRBV6-1 and TRBJ1-6; 10 bases are a match to TRBD1. This CDR3 spans 16 amino acids. Germline CDR1 reads MNHNS; CDR2 reads SASEGT. CDR3 in amino acids: CSSRRTGGSYNSPLHF. The CDR3 bases are TGTTCCAGCAGACGGACAGGGGGATCCTATAATTCACCCCTCCACTTT.

This clonotype was seen a few times. This sequence joins TRBV4-3 and TRBJ1-1, with 9 bases matching TRBD1. Trimming removed 3 bases from V and 3 bases from J; junction bases left unmatched: 2. The CDR3 runs to 14 residues. Germline V lookup: CDR1 LGHNA, CDR2 YSLEER. This CDR3 is CASSHRDRDTEAFF. The CDR3 coding sequence is TGCGCCAGCAGCCATCGGGACAGGGACACTGAAGCTTTCTTT.

In this sample, this clonotype turned up a few times. The chain carries TRBV28 and TRBJ2-1, with D tentatively TRBD2 (5 bases). The CDR3 runs 14 residues. The germline V gene encodes CDR1 MDHEN and CDR2 SYDVKM. Deletions cut 7 bases from V and 2 bases from J, with 12 bases between. CDR3 coding DNA: TGTGCCAGCATCACATCCGGGACCTACAATGAGCAGTTCTTC. Amino acids: CASITSGTYNEQFF.

In this sample, this clonotype turned up many times. The chain recombines TRBV12-3 or TRBV12-4 with TRBJ2-2; 8 bases line up with TRBD1. CDR3 length: 15 residues. V shed 3 bases and J 2 bases; nucleotides not matched to a gene: 2. The DNA for the CDR3 is TGTGCCAGCAGTTTGGACAGGGCAAACACCGGGGAGCTGTTTTTT. This encodes CASSLDRANTGELFF.

This chain joins TRBV28 and TRBJ1-5; possibly TRBD1 for D (6 bases). V lost 4 bases and J 4 bases, leaving 14 bases between the germline ends. Germline-derived CDR1 and CDR2 are MDHEN and SYDVKM. This CDR3 spans 15 amino acids. The DNA for the CDR3 is TGTGCCAGCAGTTCGGACAGAGGGGTGAATCAGCCCCAGCATTTT. Protein: CASSSDRGVNQPQHF.

The genes are TRBV5-5 and TRBJ2-7, with unresolved D. CDR3 length equals 14 residues. V was cut by 0 bases and J by 5 bases, with 12 bases left in between. Per germline, CDR1 SGHKS and CDR2 YYEKEE (reference sequence). CDR3 protein: CASSLASFRDEQYF. Here the CDR3 DNA reads TGTGCCAGCAGCTTGGCGAGTTTCCGGGACGAGCAGTACTTC.

This clonotype was found a few times. The chain has TRBV5-5 and TRBJ2-2; 8 positions match TRBD1. V shed 6 bases and J 7 bases; nucleotides not matched to a gene: 14. The germline V gene encodes CDR1 SGHKS and CDR2 YYEKEE (reference sequence). The CDR3 extends over 16 amino acids. CDR3 nucleotides: TGTGCCAGCATCGAATTGACAGGGGATCCCATCGGGGAGCTGTTTTTT. It specifies CASIELTGDPIGELFF.

This clonotype was observed a few times. The gene calls are TRBV5-1 and TRBJ2-7, with D perhaps TRBD1 or TRBD2 (5 bases each). V dropped 2 bases and J dropped 0 bases, with 12 bases sitting between them. There are 15 residues in the CDR3. From germline, CDR1 is SGHRS and CDR2 YFSETQ. DNA for the CDR3: TGCGCCAGCAGCTTCGGGACGGGGAGCTCCTACGAGCAGTACTTC. Residues: CASSFGTGSSYEQYF.

The J gene is TRBJ2-7, the V gene TRBV11-2, with a tentative D call TRBD1 (6 bases). The CDR3 has 13 amino acids. Per germline, CDR1 SGHAT and CDR2 FQNNGV. V was pared by 5 bases and J by 2 bases, with 10 bases between. The CDR3 here is CASSGTLAYEQYV. The CDR3 nucleotides read TGTGCCAGCAGCGGGACACTGGCCTACGAGCAGTACGTC.

CDR3 in amino acids: CASSLDRFNEQFF. The CDR3 nucleotides read TGTGCCAGCAGCCTCGACAGGTTCAATGAGCAGTTCTTC. V is TRBV12-3 or TRBV12-4 and J is TRBJ2-1; D is possibly TRBD1 (6 bases). The CDR3 has 13 amino acids. V lost 6 bases to trimming and J lost 6 bases, with 12 bases between them.

A few counts support this clonotype. A junction end diverges from the germline sequence, so it may reflect a read error. The chain employs TRBV12-3 or TRBV12-4 and TRBJ2-7; TRBD1 is a possible D gene (6 bases). The CDR3 runs to 14 residues. CDR3 protein: CASSLGGISHEQYF. In nucleotides, the CDR3 is TGTGCCAGCAGCCTAGGGGGAATCTCCCACGAGCAGTACTTC.

This clonotype came up many times. The V gene is TRBV5-5, the J gene TRBJ2-1, with TRBD2 matching 10 bases. The CDR3 contains 15 residues. V trimming: 2 bases; J trimming: 6 bases; junction bases outside the gene matches: 5. Germline CDR1 and CDR2: SGHKS and YYEKEE (reference sequence). CDR3 DNA sequence: TGTGCCAGCAGCTTTCTTAGCGGGGGGATCAATGAGCAGTTCTTC. This encodes CASSFLSGGINEQFF.

DNA of the CDR3: TGTGCCAGCAGCTTGGATTGGGCTAGCGGGGGAAATGAGCAGTTCTTC. It specifies CASSLDWASGGNEQFF. The gene calls are TRBV5-4 and TRBJ2-1, with 10 positions matching TRBD2. The CDR3 consists of 16 residues. From germline, CDR1 is SGHNT and CDR2 YYREEE (reference sequence). Trimming removed 0 bases from V and 7 bases from J; junction bases left unmatched: 7.

The rearrangement uses TRBV2 and TRBJ1-6; 9 bases line up with TRBD1. Germline-derived CDR1 and CDR2 are SNHLY and FYNNEI. The CDR3 spans 14 residues. J lost 7 bases, V lost 6 bases, and 4 bases had no gene match. The CDR3: CASRGQGGNSPLHF. The CDR3 DNA sequence: TGTGCCAGCAGGGGACAGGGAGGGAATTCACCCCTCCACTTT.

This clonotype has just a few counts. J is TRBJ1-2 and V is TRBV6-1; 9 bases are a match to TRBD1. Germline CDR1 MNHNS, CDR2 SASEGT. The trim removed 5 bases at V and 4 bases at J, leaving 5 bases unmatched. This CDR3 contains 14 residues. The CDR3 bases are TGTGCCAGCAGTCCCGGGACAGGGACCTATGGCTACACCTTC. It specifies CASSPGTGTYGYTF.

This clonotype was counted only a few times. This chain joins TRBV4-3 and TRBJ2-1; D might be TRBD2 (6 bases). CDR1 and CDR2 (germline): LGHNA, YSLEER. The CDR3 covers 12 residues. V lost 0 bases and J 10 bases, leaving 7 bases between the germline ends. CDR3 sequence: CASSQEGLEQFF. The CDR3 nucleotides read TGCGCCAGCAGCCAAGAAGGACTAGAGCAGTTCTTC.

This clonotype has a handful of counts. The chain joins TRBV27 to TRBJ1-2; no reliable D call. The CDR3 consists of 14 residues. The germline V and J ends were trimmed by 4 bases and 5 bases, with 14 bases remaining between them. Germline lookup yields CDR1 MNHEY and CDR2 SMNVEV (reference sequence). The DNA of the CDR3 is TGTGCCAGCAGTTCCCAAGGGAGCGGATATGGCTACACCTTC. This gives the protein CASSSQGSGYGYTF.

The genes are TRBV14 and TRBJ2-2; maybe TRBD1 (5 bases). Per germline, CDR1 SGHDN and CDR2 FVKESK. The CDR3 length is 16 residues. Trimming took 8 bases from V and 0 from J, leaving 16 bases between them. Written as DNA, the CDR3 is TGTGCCAGCGGGGCAAACAGAAATACGAACACCGGGGAGCTGTTTTTT. The encoded protein is CASGANRNTNTGELFF.

The gene calls are TRBV24-1 and TRBJ1-1; D not resolved. V was clipped by 3 bases and J by 3 bases, with 10 bases between them. The length of the CDR3 is 14 residues. Per the germline V gene, CDR1 is KGHDR and CDR2 is SFDVKD. CDR3 region: CATSDTERDTEAFF. CDR3 DNA sequence: TGTGCCACCAGTGATACGGAGCGGGACACTGAAGCTTTCTTT.

In this sample, this clonotype turned up many times. V and J are TRBV3-1 and TRBJ2-7; 10 bases fit TRBD2. This CDR3 is 14 amino acids long. Trimming took 5 bases from V and 6 from J; bases not matched to a gene: 7. Germline values: CDR1 LGHDT, CDR2 YNNKEL (reference sequence). This CDR3 reads CASSIRAGGPEQYF. The CDR3 DNA follows: TGTGCCAGCAGCATACGAGCGGGGGGGCCCGAGCAGTACTTC.

This clonotype was recorded a few times. The rearrangement uses TRBV7-8 and TRBJ2-7; 8 bases match TRBD1. The junction had 7 bases not matched to a gene; V was cut back by 4 bases and J by 2 bases. The CDR3 length is 15 residues. Germline V gives CDR1 SGHVS, CDR2 FQNEAQ. CDR3 in amino acids: CASSYGTGGTYEQYF. Written as DNA, the CDR3 is TGTGCCAGCAGCTACGGGACAGGAGGGACCTACGAGCAGTACTTC.

The chain joins TRBV7-9 to TRBJ2-1, with D maybe TRBD1 (5 bases). V was cut by 5 bases and J by 2 bases, with 13 bases left in between. Germline CDR1 and CDR2: SEHNR and FQNEAQ (reference sequence). This CDR3 has 15 residues. CDR3 sequence reads: CASSPRSGTYNEQFF. CDR3 nucleotide sequence: TGTGCCAGCAGCCCACGGTCAGGGACCTACAATGAGCAGTTCTTC.

This chain uses TRBV5-1 with TRBJ2-7; the match to TRBD1 covers 7 bases. Germline V gene lookup returns CDR1 SGHRS and CDR2 YFSETQ. The CDR3 is made up of 14 amino acids. V lost 0 bases to trimming and J lost 5 bases; unmatched junction nucleotides: 5. CDR3 sequence reads: CASSLGTGPDEQYF. The CDR3 nucleotides are TGCGCCAGCAGCTTGGGGACAGGCCCAGACGAGCAGTACTTC. The entire variable domain, with the rest obtained from reference TRBV5-1 and TRBJ2-7, is as follows: KAGVTQTPRYLIKTRGQQVTLSCSPISGHRSVSWYQQTPGQGLQFLFEYFSETQRNKGNFPGRFSGRQFSNSRSEMNVSTLELGDSALYLCASSLGTGPDEQYFGPGTRLTVT.

Many counts were recorded for this clonotype. This chain links TRBV6-1 with TRBJ1-1; D is ambiguous. V lost 6 bases and J 4 bases, leaving 12 bases between the germline ends. The CDR3 extends over 13 amino acids. CDR1 MNHNS and CDR2 SASEGT come from the germline V gene. The CDR3 loop reads CASSLGGSTEAFF. CDR3 coding DNA: TGTGCCAGCAGCCTAGGAGGATCCACTGAAGCTTTCTTT.

This clonotype was seen only a few times. J is TRBJ2-1 and V is TRBV7-3; 13 bases line up with TRBD2. Losses at the gene ends were 5 bases for V and 9 bases for J; bases not matched to a gene: 10. The CDR3 extends over 16 amino acids. The germline CDR1 and CDR2 sequences are SGHTA and FQGTGA. The CDR3, as DNA: TGTGCCAGCAGCGGACAAGGGACTAGCGGGGAAGGTGAGCAGTTCTTC. It encodes CASSGQGTSGEGEQFF.